This note documents a single TCR beta chain sequence. Its antigen is unidentified. RNA transcripts served as the template for amplifying TCR beta CDR3 regions. In the first-round RT-PCR of the TCR CDR3, the HTBI primer set was used. TCRdb independently ran MiXCR on the multiplex PCR reads; one entry per CDR3 protein. The sample holds hundreds of thousands of distinct CDR3 sequences, roughly 15% seen once. This sample is part of a study of T cells in Graves' hyperthyroidism and ophthalmopathy. The diagnostic basis comprised clinical symptoms, serum thyroxine and TRAb, thyroid ultrasound and orbital computed tomography. Whole-study results and caveats: Peripheral blood also featured most of the thyroid clonotypes expanded above 0.001. Researchers report that a 13 V-J model separated ophthalmopathy from stable hyperthyroidism.

V was shortened by 5 bases and J by 0 bases, with 8 bases between the two germline ends. Looked up from germline, CDR1 is MNHNS and CDR2 is SASEGT. CDR3 length equals 15 residues. The origin of this receptor is a middle-aged woman with Graves' ophthalmopathy. V is TRBV6-1 and J is TRBJ2-6; D is uncertain. Sequences were obtained from blood. The CDR3 sequence: CASSTASSGANVLTF. In nucleotides, the CDR3 is TGTGCCAGCAGTACCGCCAGCTCTGGGGCCAACGTCCTGACTTTC.